The 13 T cell receptor beta chains presented below share a single source sample, sequenced in a study of regulatory T cells in long-lasting Graves disease (dated by TCRdb to the early 2020s). What this sample's time point label stands for: persistent/refractory GD, antithyroid drugs over 5 years with positive TRAb. For both TCR sequencing and RNA sequencing, RNA was extracted from PBMCs using TRIzol. Receptor amplification or capture employed multiplex PCR. Sequenced using an Illumina HiSeq 4000. To build TCR beta libraries, CDR3 regions were amplified by Arm-PCR using iRepertoire HTBI primers. TCRdb took the public reads, trimmed them with fastp at Q25, ran MiXCR for clone calling and kept in-frame beta chains. Rows merge per CDR3 protein into single entries with the most common DNA and genes. The sample profile shows a few hundred thousand distinct CDR3 sequences; under 25% of them were found once. The top ten clones comprise roughly 13% of the sample.

This sample comprised peripheral blood mononuclear cells (PBMCs), obtained when the disease was refractory, from a patient treated with antithyroid drugs. Source of these receptors: a female donor with Graves disease.

The chain couples TRBV4-3 to TRBJ2-7; 10 nucleotides line up with TRBD2. V trimming: 1 base; J trimming: 4 bases; junction bases outside the gene matches: 4. The CDR3 has 15 amino acids. CDR1 is LGHNA, CDR2 YSLEER, per germline. The CDR3, as DNA: TGCGCCAGCAGCCAAGGAACTAGCGGGGAATACGAGCAGTACTTC. This encodes CASSQGTSGEYEQYF.

This clonotype was seen a handful of times. The V and J genes are TRBV29-1 and TRBJ1-1; D not resolved. Germline loops: CDR1 SQVTM, CDR2 ANQGSEA. V lost 0 bases and J 9 bases, leaving 5 bases between the germline ends. This CDR3 has 10 residues. CDR3 sequence (DNA): TGCAGCGTTGAAGAAGAGAAAGCTTTCTTT. Its protein is CSVEEEKAFF.

A remark on this clonotype: A junction boundary mismatches the germline segment, possibly from a read error. The chain employs TRBV29-1 and TRBJ2-7; no definite D call. Germline loops: CDR1 SQVTM, CDR2 ANQGSEA. The CDR3 runs 14 residues. For the CDR3, the DNA is TGCAGCGTTGAAGGGACGGCGTTTGGGTACGAGCGGTACTTC. Residues: CSVEGTAFGYERYF.

Many counts were recorded for this clonotype. This chain uses TRBV6-1 with TRBJ2-7, with D perhaps being TRBD1 or TRBD2 (5 bases each). Germline assignment: CDR1 MNHNS and CDR2 SASEGT. The CDR3 is made up of 12 amino acids. Trimming removed 6 bases from V and 3 bases from J, with 9 bases in between. CDR3 nucleotides: TGTGCCAGCAGGAGGGGCGGCTACGAGCAGTACTTC. Translating gives CASRRGGYEQYF.

With regard to this clonotype: A much bigger clone sits one base away, suggesting this may be a read error. The V call is TRBV2, the J call TRBJ1-5, with no clear D. The CDR3 totals 16 residues. Germline V CDR1 and CDR2: SNHLY, FYNNEI. Trimming took 7 bases from V and 0 from J, leaving 16 bases between them. The CDR3 sequence: CASTGPRRGSNQPQHF. The CDR3 DNA reads as TGTGCCAGCACTGGCCCCAGACGGGGTAGCAATCAGCCCCAGCATTTT. Full variable domain (missing parts from reference TRBV2 and TRBJ1-5): EPEVTQTPSHQVTQMGQEVILRCVPISNHLYFYWYRQILGQKVEFLVSFYNNEISEKSEIFDDQFSVERPDGSNFTLKIRSTKLEDSAMYFCASTGPRRGSNQPQHFGDGTRLSIL.

This clonotype was seen repeatedly, ten times or more. The V call is TRBV28, the J call TRBJ1-2; maybe TRBD1 (5 bases). CDR1 and CDR2 from the germline V gene are MDHEN and SYDVKM. The V end was cut by 4 bases, the J end by 0 bases, with 12 bases between. This CDR3 has 15 amino acids. The CDR3 DNA follows: TGTGCCAGCAGTTCCACTGGGACTCCTAACTATGGCTACACCTTC. Its protein product is CASSSTGTPNYGYTF.

At least ten counts were recorded for this clonotype. The chain recombines TRBV6-1 with TRBJ2-7; the match to TRBD2 covers 10 bases. This CDR3 spans 16 amino acids. Germline V gives CDR1 MNHNS, CDR2 SASEGT. Unmatched junction bases numbered 16, after V lost 5 bases and J lost 9 bases. CDR3 sequence: CASSRMGVAGGQVQYF. The CDR3 DNA reads as TGTGCCAGCAGTCGAATGGGGGTAGCGGGGGGACAGGTGCAGTACTTC.

Ten or more counts support this clonotype. The chain carries TRBV28 and TRBJ2-2; D is possibly TRBD1 (6 bases). The V and J ends lost 0 bases and 4 bases respectively, with 15 bases between them. The CDR3 has 17 amino acids. Germline values: CDR1 MDHEN, CDR2 SYDVKM. The CDR3 here is CASSLWGAGPLTGELFF. CDR3 nucleotide sequence: TGTGCCAGCAGTTTATGGGGGGCAGGTCCCCTCACCGGGGAGCTGTTTTTT.

This rearrangement joins TRBV20-1 to TRBJ2-2; D not certain. Germline V gives CDR1 DFQATT, CDR2 SNEGSKA (reference sequence). This CDR3 is 14 amino acids long. Between the trimmed V and J ends, which lost 4 bases and 0 bases, there was a span of 9 bases. The CDR3 bases are TGCAGTGCTACGGAACGTGCGAACACCGGGGAGCTGTTTTTT. This codes for CSATERANTGELFF.

Many counts were recorded for this clonotype. V is TRBV7-2 and J is TRBJ1-4; D may be TRBD1 (6 bases). The germline V gene encodes CDR1 SGHTA and CDR2 FQGNSA. There are 15 residues in the CDR3. V was clipped by 5 bases and J by 0 bases, with 10 bases between them. CDR3 coding DNA: TGTGCCAGCAGCCCCCAGGGGACAACTAATGAAAAACTGTTTTTT. This translates into CASSPQGTTNEKLFF.

This clonotype occurred a few times. The chain combines TRBV25-1 with TRBJ2-2; 7 bases agree with TRBD1. The CDR3 sequence is 14 residues long. CDR1 is MGHDK, CDR2 SYGVNS, per germline. After removal of 5 bases from V and 5 bases from J, the junction contained 5 bases not matched to a gene. The DNA for the CDR3 is TGTGCCAGCAGTACCTCACAGGGGACCGGGGAGCTGTTTTTT. It translates to CASSTSQGTGELFF.

The sample holds many counts of this clonotype. The CDR3 bases are TGCAGTGCTAGCCTCGGGACAGGGGCGGTCGAGCAGTACTTC. It translates to CSASLGTGAVEQYF. V is TRBV20-1 and J is TRBJ2-7, with 10 bases identical to TRBD1. This CDR3 is 14 amino acids long. V lost 3 bases and J lost 6; bases outside the gene matches: 8. Germline CDR1 is DFQATT and CDR2 is SNEGSKA (reference sequence).

This clonotype was seen many times. This chain uses TRBV12-3 or TRBV12-4 with TRBJ1-2; no definite D call. Trimming shortened V by 6 bases and J by 0 bases, and 11 bases separated the two germline ends. The CDR3 has 14 amino acids. CDR3 sequence reads: CASSPRGSNYGYTF. CDR3 in DNA: TGTGCCAGCAGCCCGCGGGGTTCTAACTATGGCTACACCTTC.